Below, 25 T cell receptor beta chains from the same sample are listed, as sequenced in a study of T cell responses to AZD1222 COVID-19 vaccine. Some clones are missing from TCRdb's copy, which holds only in-frame ones; the method was immunoSEQ multiplex PCR. The table records under 150,000 clones, roughly nine tenths of them present only once. The material was peripheral blood, obtained 28 days after the second AZD1222 dose. These receptors were collected from an adult who received the AZD1222 COVID-19 vaccine.

V and J are TRBV7-6 and TRBJ2-2, with 9 bases that match TRBD2. The CDR3 has 16 residues. CDR1 and CDR2 from the germline V gene are SGHVS and FNYEAQ. J lost 6 bases, V lost 3 bases, and 8 bases had no gene match. The CDR3 DNA reads TGTGCCAGCAGCTTGGAAGTTGCTAGCGGGGCCGGGGAGCTGTTTTTT. Residues: CASSLEVASGAGELFF.

The chain carries TRBV19 and TRBJ1-4; D gene ambiguous. V was trimmed by 6 bases and J by 8 bases, leaving 13 bases between them. Germline V gene data show CDR1 as LNHDA and CDR2 as SQIVND (reference sequence). CDR3 length: 13 amino acids. CDR3 in amino acids: CASRDSYKEKLFF. The CDR3 DNA sequence: TGTGCCAGTAGGGACTCTTACAAGGAAAAACTGTTTTTT.

The CDR3 DNA sequence: TGTGCCAGCGAACCGAATTTTAACAGGGGTTATACTGAAGCTTTCTTT. The encoded protein is CASEPNFNRGYTEAFF. The chain recombines TRBV19 with TRBJ1-1, with TRBD1 matching 7 bases. Unmatched junction bases numbered 18, after V lost 9 bases and J lost 5 bases. Germline CDR1 and CDR2: LNHDA and SQIVND (reference sequence). There are 16 residues in the CDR3.

The chain carries TRBV9 and TRBJ2-2; D perhaps matches TRBD2 (6 bases). CDR1 SGDLS and CDR2 YYNGEE come from the germline V gene. The length of the CDR3 is 16 residues. V lost 4 bases, J lost 1 base, and 14 bases lay in between. The CDR3 loop is CASSLRGSGNTGELFF. As DNA, the CDR3 is TGTGCCAGCAGCCTCCGGGGTAGCGGGAACACCGGGGAGCTGTTTTTT.

The chain recombines TRBV3-1 (or the pseudogene TRBV3-2) with TRBJ1-5; D not certain. There are 15 residues in the CDR3. Looked up from germline, CDR1 is LGHDT and CDR2 is YNNKEL (reference sequence). With 3 bases removed from V and 0 bases from J, the gap between germline ends came to 9 bases. CDR3 loop: CASSQGKNSNQPQHF. DNA of the CDR3: TGTGCCAGCAGCCAGGGTAAAAATAGCAATCAGCCCCAGCATTTT.

The rearrangement links TRBV27 to TRBJ1-2, with a possible D match to TRBD1 (5 bases). The V end lost 1 base, the J end lost 0 bases, and 9 bases lay between the germline ends. Germline CDR1 and CDR2: MNHEY and SMNVEV (reference sequence). The CDR3 is 15 residues long. CDR3 DNA: TGTGCCAGCAGTTTATTCGGCAGGGCTAACTATGGCTACACCTTC. Translated: CASSLFGRANYGYTF.

This chain joins TRBV12-5 and TRBJ2-6, with no clear D. CDR1 is LGHNT and CDR2 is FRNRAP in the germline V gene. Trimming cost V 7 bases and J 0 bases, with 4 bases left between them. This CDR3 region has 13 residues. Here the CDR3 DNA reads TGTGCTAGTGCCGGCTCTGGGGCCAACGTCCTGACTTTC. It specifies CASAGSGANVLTF.

V usage is TRBV6-5 and J usage is TRBJ1-4, with 7 bases matching TRBD1. V gave up 0 bases and J gave up 3 bases; unmatched junction bases: 1. From germline, CDR1 is MNHEY and CDR2 SVGAGI. This CDR3 spans 15 amino acids. The CDR3 sequence: CASSYSGQPNEKLFF. The CDR3 DNA sequence: TGTGCCAGCAGTTACTCGGGACAGCCTAATGAAAAACTGTTTTTT.

This rearrangement joins TRBV29-1 to TRBJ2-1; 7 bases line up with TRBD1. The length of the CDR3 is 14 residues. Germline assignment: CDR1 SQVTM and CDR2 ANQGSEA. V shed 5 bases, J shed 1 base, and the junction held 5 bases outside the gene matches. CDR3 bases: TGCAGCGTTAGGGGACAGAGTTCCTACAATGAGCAGTTCTTC. Encoded protein: CSVRGQSSYNEQFF.

V usage is TRBV6-4 and J usage is TRBJ1-1; 9 nucleotides match TRBD1. The CDR3 extends over 15 amino acids. Germline V gene sequence: CDR1 MRHNA, CDR2 SNTAGT. The V and J ends lost 6 bases and 3 bases, in that order; junction bases with no gene match: 8. The DNA for the CDR3 is TGTGCCAGCAGGATAACAGGGGGCGCGGACACTGAAGCTTTCTTT. This translates into CASRITGGADTEAFF.

The chain combines TRBV10-2 with TRBJ1-5; D gene ambiguous. Trimming took off 7 bases at V and 6 bases at J, with 16 bases between the two ends. Germline CDR1 and CDR2: WSHSY and SAAADI. CDR3 length: 14 residues. CDR3 residues: CASTPDGTLQPQHF. Here the CDR3 DNA reads TGCGCCAGCACCCCGGACGGAACCCTTCAGCCCCAGCATTTT.

In this sample, this clone turned up once. J is TRBJ2-6 and V is TRBV28; D remains ambiguous. Deletions cut 2 bases from V and 5 bases from J, with 13 bases between. CDR3 length: 16 amino acids. Germline CDR1 and CDR2: MDHEN and SYDVKM. The CDR3 bases are TGTGCCAGCAGTTTAGCCTCCAGGACCTGGGCCAACGTCCTGACTTTC. Its protein product is CASSLASRTWANVLTF.

The chain has TRBV6-5 and TRBJ2-2; unclear D gene. Germline CDR1 and CDR2: MNHEY and SVGAGI. With 4 bases removed from V and 2 bases from J, the gap between germline ends came to 11 bases. The CDR3 length is 15 residues. CDR3 DNA sequence: TGTGCCAGCAGTTCGTTTTCCGTAAACACCGGGGAGCTGTTTTTT. This encodes CASSSFSVNTGELFF.

This clone came up once. J is TRBJ1-2 and V is TRBV6-6; D remains unclear. In germline, CDR1 is MNHNY, CDR2 SVGAGI (reference sequence). V was shortened by 5 bases and J by 3 bases, with 7 bases between the two germline ends. This CDR3 region has 12 residues. CDR3 sequence reads: CASSLTDYGYTF. DNA of the CDR3: TGTGCCAGCAGTCTCACAGACTATGGCTACACCTTC.

The chain employs TRBV28 and TRBJ1-1, with D maybe TRBD1 (5 bases). Deletions cut 6 bases from V and 7 bases from J, with 15 bases between. There are 13 residues in the CDR3. Germline V gene lookup returns CDR1 MDHEN and CDR2 SYDVKM. In DNA form, the CDR3 reads TGTGCCAGCAGACCAGGACATACTATTGAAGCTTTCTTT. This sequence encodes CASRPGHTIEAFF.

The count of this clone is one. This sequence joins TRBV6-5 and TRBJ1-4; D gene unclear. With 7 bases removed from V and 2 bases from J, the gap between germline ends came to 11 bases. The CDR3 covers 14 residues. The germline CDR1 and CDR2 sequences are MNHEY and SVGAGI. CDR3: CASISSGTNEKLFF. CDR3 bases: TGTGCCAGCATATCGTCTGGGACTAATGAAAAACTGTTTTTT.

The V gene is TRBV7-9, the J gene TRBJ1-4; no definite D call. This CDR3 is 13 amino acids long. From germline, CDR1 is SEHNR and CDR2 FQNEAQ (reference sequence). The V end lost 6 bases, the J end lost 7 bases, and 12 bases lay between the germline ends. The CDR3 nucleotides read TGTGCCAGCAGGGAAGGGTTAGGTGAAAAACTGTTTTTT. Amino acid sequence: CASREGLGEKLFF.

V and J are TRBV23-1 and TRBJ2-7, with 8 bases lining up with TRBD1. TRBV23-1 is placed among ORFs of uncertain function. This CDR3 is built from 16 residues. V lost 0 bases, J lost 2 bases, and 6 bases stayed unmatched. Written as DNA, the CDR3 is TGCGCCAGCAGTCAATCCCGGGGACAGGTTACCTACGAGCAGTACTTC. Protein sequence: CASSQSRGQVTYEQYF.

The chain employs TRBV27 and TRBJ2-7; possibly TRBD1 for D (5 bases). Per germline, CDR1 MNHEY and CDR2 SMNVEV (reference sequence). V lost 1 base to trimming and J lost 3 bases, with 10 bases between them. The CDR3 length is 14 residues. The CDR3 here is CASSLFGQNYEQYF. CDR3 nucleotides: TGTGCCAGCAGTTTATTTGGACAAAACTACGAGCAGTACTTC.

The table lists this clone with a count of one. This chain joins TRBV28 and TRBJ1-5; 9 bases are shared with TRBD1. The germline V gene encodes CDR1 MDHEN and CDR2 SYDVKM. V lost 5 bases to trimming and J lost 6 bases; unmatched junction nucleotides: 8. The CDR3 sequence is 15 residues long. This CDR3 is CASSLSGTGTQPQHF. The CDR3 DNA follows: TGTGCCAGCAGTCTGTCCGGGACAGGGACTCAGCCCCAGCATTTT.

The genes are TRBV24-1 and TRBJ2-1; no definite D call. The CDR3 contains 13 residues. In germline, CDR1 is KGHDR, CDR2 SFDVKD. V lost 6 bases to trimming and J lost 6 bases, with 11 bases between them. The CDR3 protein is CATSMTFGNEQFF. CDR3 DNA: TGTGCCACCAGTATGACCTTTGGCAATGAGCAGTTCTTC.

The rearrangement links TRBV19 to TRBJ1-2; no definite D call. Trimming removed 5 bases at V and 2 bases at J, with 12 bases between. CDR1 and CDR2 (germline): LNHDA, SQIVND (reference sequence). The CDR3 totals 14 residues. The CDR3, as DNA: TGTGCCAGTAGTCCCACCGCTGCCAACTATGGCTACACCTTC. Its protein is CASSPTAANYGYTF.

The gene calls are TRBV7-3 and TRBJ2-1; no clear D gene. V gave up 4 bases and J gave up 10 bases, with 17 bases separating them. This CDR3 is built from 14 residues. Germline values: CDR1 SGHTA, CDR2 FQGTGA. CDR3 amino acids: CASSSLGGAGEQFF. CDR3 coding DNA: TGTGCCAGCAGCTCACTCGGCGGAGCAGGCGAGCAGTTCTTC.

This clone was found once. This chain links TRBV20-1 with TRBJ2-7; TRBD1 matches at 7 bases. Germline lookup yields CDR1 DFQATT and CDR2 SNEGSKA (reference sequence). The CDR3 loop spans 15 amino acids. V lost 3 bases, J lost 2 bases, and 10 bases stayed unmatched. Here the CDR3 reads CSASSVGTVTYEQYF. As DNA, the CDR3 is TGCAGTGCTAGTAGTGTGGGGACAGTCACCTACGAGCAGTACTTC.

The chain links TRBV7-9 to TRBJ1-4; TRBD1 is a possible D gene (6 bases). Between the trimmed V and J ends, which lost 3 bases and 3 bases, there was a span of 14 bases. The germline CDR1 and CDR2 sequences are SEHNR and FQNEAQ (reference sequence). The CDR3 runs 16 residues. Written as DNA, the CDR3 is TGTGCCAGCAGCTTTACGGGGGGCCTAGCTAATGAAAAACTGTTTTTT. Residues: CASSFTGGLANEKLFF. Based on the CDR3 plus reference TRBV7-9 and TRBJ1-4, the full variable domain is DTGVSQNPRHKITKRGQNVTFRCDPISEHNRLYWYRQTLGQGPEFLTYFQNEAQLEKSRLLSDRFSAERPKGSFSTLEIQRTEQGDSAMYLCASSFTGGLANEKLFFGSGTQLSVL.